This TCR beta chain was obtained from a study of T cells after yellow fever vaccination. Study in general: The fractions with low cell numbers were processed using SMART-Seq v4 Ultra Low Input.

The study's findings and limits: Overall, a small share of clonotypes was seen in both CD4 and CD8 compartments.

In this sample, this clonotype turned up many times. The antigen remains unidentified. Production of TCR cDNA was by 5'RACE template switching, which also added a universal primer site and UMIs. A single record per CDR3 protein comes from TCRdb applying MiXCR to the 5' RACE reads. Here the sample spans 150,000 to 200,000 distinct CDR3 sequences, roughly 6.4% being singletons. V was cut by 7 bases and J by 1 base, with 10 bases left in between. The CDR3 has 13 amino acids. Germline V CDR1 and CDR2: DFQATT, SNEGSKA (reference sequence). The chain joins TRBV20-1 to TRBJ2-2; a weak D match, TRBD2 (6 bases). The sequence came from a man between 18 and 29 years old who received the YFV17D yellow fever vaccine. This sample comprised CD4+ T cells sorted from PBMCs, obtained on the day of the first yellow fever vaccination. CDR3 protein: CSVISGNTGELFF. CDR3 sequence (DNA): TGCAGTGTTATTAGCGGGAACACCGGGGAGCTGTTTTTT.